This TCR beta chain came from a study of T-cell reconstitution after alpha-beta-depleted transplantation in children. CDR3 length equals 13 residues. With 6 bases removed from V and 0 bases from J, the gap between germline ends came to 8 bases. CDR1 is MNHNS, CDR2 SASEGT, per germline. Using unique molecular identifiers, the investigators prepared the TCRbeta library. TCRdb fed the PCR reads into MiXCR, producing one record per CDR3 protein. The table includes hundreds of thousands of distinct CDR3 sequences, 16% detected once. This clonotype came up many times. Sequences were derived from PBMCs from the stem cell graft donor, sampled from the stem cell graft. The gene calls are TRBV6-1 and TRBJ1-1, with no clear D. The TCR sequence derives from a human donor who donated a stem cell graft to a child with acute myeloid leukemia. CDR3 sequence (DNA): TGTGCCAGCAGGGGCAGGCTGAACACTGAAGCTTTCTTT. As protein: CASRGRLNTEAFF.